These 25 T cell receptor beta chains share one sample of origin, sequenced in a study of CD8 T cells in ankylosing spondylitis. Findings and limits, study-wide: Fewer than ten highly homologous variants made up a TCR beta motif that seemed to typify ankylosing spondylitis blood.

Using its own MiXCR run on the 5' RACE reads, TCRdb lists one record per CDR3 protein. The sample has approximately 550,000 distinct CDR3 sequences, about 12% seen once. No antigen is known for these receptors. Sequenced material: blood, either unsorted or a sorted T cell fraction (not recorded which). These receptors all come from a male donor with ankylosing spondylitis.

This clonotype occurred a few times. The rearrangement links TRBV5-1 to TRBJ2-3, with D uncertain. This CDR3 comprises 16 residues. With 1 base removed from V and 3 bases from J, the gap between germline ends came to 15 bases. In germline, CDR1 is SGHRS, CDR2 YFSETQ. In DNA form, the CDR3 reads TGCGCCAGCAGCTTGTCTGGGCGAAGCAGGACAGATACGCAGTATTTT. This encodes CASSLSGRSRTDTQYF.

V and J are TRBV6-1 and TRBJ1-2; 7 bases line up with TRBD1. The CDR3 has 14 residues. CDR1 MNHNS and CDR2 SASEGT come from the germline V gene. V lost 7 bases and J lost 7; bases outside the gene matches: 12. The CDR3 loop reads CASTQRGTVGGYTF. DNA for the CDR3: TGTGCCAGCACCCAGAGAGGGACAGTCGGTGGCTACACCTTC.

V usage is TRBV4-2 and J usage is TRBJ1-2; possible D gene TRBD1, 5 bases. V was clipped by 6 bases and J by 3 bases, with 11 bases between them. The CDR3 runs to 13 residues. Germline values: CDR1 LGHNA, CDR2 YNFKEQ. The CDR3 bases are TGTGCCAGCAGTGTCAGGGACCACTATGGCTACACCTTC. It yields the protein CASSVRDHYGYTF.

This clonotype showed up just a few times. The rearrangement links TRBV21-1 to TRBJ2-7. TRBV21-1 is a pseudogene. The CDR3 has 16 residues. CDR3 sequence reads: CASSKGSWEPSYEQYV. In DNA, the CDR3 is TGTGCCAGCAGCAAAGGGTCGTGGGAACCCTCCTACGAGCAGTACGTC.

The rearrangement links TRBV28 to TRBJ2-5; 9 positions match TRBD1. The CDR3 has 14 amino acids. Unmatched junction bases numbered 8, after V lost 7 bases and J lost 5 bases. The germline gives CDR1 MDHEN, CDR2 SYDVKM. The CDR3 DNA follows: TGTGCCAGCAACCCGACAGGGGGAGGCGAGACCCAGTACTTC. Translation gives CASNPTGGGETQYF.

The chain uses TRBV3-1 and TRBJ2-3; D is unclear. The V end was cut by 6 bases, the J end by 5 bases, with 15 bases between. Germline V gene lookup returns CDR1 LGHDT and CDR2 YNNKEL (reference sequence). CDR3 length equals 14 residues. CDR3 protein: CASRPTPSGDTQYF. CDR3 bases: TGTGCCAGCAGACCCACCCCCTCCGGAGATACGCAGTATTTT.

The chain carries TRBV15 and TRBJ1-2; tentatively, D is TRBD1 (5 bases). V gave up 3 bases and J gave up 8 bases, with 13 bases separating them. The CDR3 consists of 13 residues. The germline V gene has CDR1 LNHNV and CDR2 YYDKDF (reference sequence). The CDR3 here is CATSRGRSGGYTF. CDR3 DNA sequence: TGTGCCACCAGCAGGGGGCGATCGGGGGGCTACACCTTC. The full variable domain, in which reference TRBV15 and TRBJ1-2 provide the parts outside the CDR3, is DAMVIQNPRYQVTQFGKPVTLSCSQTLNHNVMYWYQQKSSQAPKLLFHYYDKDFNNEADTPDNFQSRRPNTSFCFLDIRSPGLGDTAMYLCATSRGRSGGYTFGSGTRLTVV.

This clonotype was counted a few times. The chain links TRBV20-1 to TRBJ2-5; 12 bases agree with TRBD2. Germline trimming cut 3 bases from V and 5 bases from J; bases unmatched to any gene: 7. The CDR3 loop spans 15 amino acids. CDR1 DFQATT and CDR2 SNEGSKA come from the germline V gene (reference sequence). CDR3 in amino acids: CSASPRLAGVETQYF. The CDR3 region has the DNA TGCAGTGCTAGTCCGAGACTAGCGGGAGTTGAGACCCAGTACTTC.

This clonotype was recorded many times. The CDR3 DNA is TGTGCCAGCAGCCAAGATTTGCCAGGAGAGACCCAGTACTTC. Translating gives CASSQDLPGETQYF. The V and J genes are TRBV4-2 and TRBJ2-5; D remains unclear. The CDR3 is made up of 14 amino acids. CDR1 LGHNA and CDR2 YNFKEQ come from the germline V gene. The ends were cut back, 0 bases at V and 4 bases at J, with 9 bases in the middle.

The J gene is TRBJ2-5, the V gene TRBV10-3, with 7 bases fitting TRBD1. Trimming removed 10 bases from V and 2 bases from J; junction bases left unmatched: 4. Germline lookup yields CDR1 ENHRY and CDR2 SYGVKD. CDR3 length equals 12 residues. Written as DNA, the CDR3 is TGTGCCACCCGGGACAGACAAGAGACCCAGTACTTC. The encoded protein is CATRDRQETQYF.

This clonotype was seen a handful of times. The V gene is TRBV7-9, the J gene TRBJ2-1; a weak D match, TRBD2 (6 bases). CDR3 size: 13 residues. The germline V and J ends were trimmed by 7 bases and 12 bases, with 19 bases remaining between them. Germline CDR1 and CDR2: SEHNR and FQNEAQ (reference sequence). The CDR3, as DNA: TGTGCCAGCAATGTTGGAGGGCCAAGGGGGCAGTTCTTC. Translated, it gives CASNVGGPRGQFF. Full variable domain (outside the CDR3, taken from reference TRBV7-9 and TRBJ2-1): DTGVSQNPRHKITKRGQNVTFRCDPISEHNRLYWYRQTLGQGPEFLTYFQNEAQLEKSRLLSDRFSAERPKGSFSTLEIQRTEQGDSAMYLCASNVGGPRGQFFGPGTRLTVL.

The rearrangement joins TRBV20-1 to TRBJ2-7, with 12 bases lining up with TRBD1. This CDR3 has 13 residues. CDR1 and CDR2 (germline): DFQATT, SNEGSKA (reference sequence). In nucleotides, the CDR3 is TGCAGCGCACCGGGACAGGGGGCGAACGAGCAGTACTTC. It is translated as CSAPGQGANEQYF.

This clonotype was seen a few times. The chain employs TRBV12-3 or TRBV12-4 and TRBJ2-2; no firm D call. The V end lost 5 bases, the J end lost 3 bases, and 16 bases lay between the germline ends. The CDR3 is 16 residues long. CDR3 coding DNA: TGTGCCAGCAGTGTGACTGATCCTCCCCACACCGGGGAGCTGTTTTTT. This sequence encodes CASSVTDPPHTGELFF.

J is TRBJ1-1 and V is TRBV20-1; D perhaps matches TRBD1 (5 bases). Germline V gene sequence: CDR1 DFQATT, CDR2 SNEGSKA (reference sequence). The CDR3 has 13 amino acids. V lost 3 bases, J lost 4 bases, and 12 bases lay in between. The DNA of the CDR3 is TGCAGTGCTAGTGGGGGAGTGGGCACTGAAGCTTTCTTT. This translates into CSASGGVGTEAFF.

The chain has TRBV24-1 and TRBJ1-2, with D uncertain. Trimming shortened V by 4 bases and J by 2 bases, and 10 bases separated the two germline ends. CDR1 is KGHDR and CDR2 is SFDVKD in the germline V gene. This CDR3 is built from 14 residues. The CDR3 DNA follows: TGTGCCACCAGTGAGCCCGGTGGAAACTATGGCTACACCTTC. Protein: CATSEPGGNYGYTF.

The rearrangement joins TRBV29-1 to TRBJ2-3; D is possibly TRBD1 or TRBD2 (5 bases each). CDR3 length: 14 amino acids. CDR1 is SQVTM, CDR2 ANQGSEA, per germline. Trimming left V 3 bases short and J 0 bases short, with 10 bases between. For the CDR3, the DNA is TGCAGCGTTGATCCGGGACCCAGCACAGATACGCAGTATTTT. Amino acids: CSVDPGPSTDTQYF.

This clonotype was observed a few times. The J gene is TRBJ2-5, the V gene TRBV20-1; D perhaps matches TRBD2 (6 bases). The germline V gene has CDR1 DFQATT and CDR2 SNEGSKA (reference sequence). This CDR3 spans 13 amino acids. The V gene lost 6 bases and the J gene lost 5 bases, with 16 bases spanning the gap. The CDR3 protein is CSANEYGGETQYF. The DNA of the CDR3 is TGCAGTGCAAATGAGTATGGAGGGGAGACCCAGTACTTC.

The gene calls are TRBV10-2 and TRBJ2-3; 10 nucleotides match TRBD2. The germline V gene has CDR1 WSHSY and CDR2 SAAADI. V trimming: 6 bases; J trimming: 3 bases; junction bases outside the gene matches: 6. The CDR3 extends over 15 amino acids. The CDR3 spells CASSPTSGKTDTQYF. The CDR3 DNA reads TGCGCCAGCAGCCCTACTAGCGGGAAGACAGATACGCAGTATTTT.

This sequence joins TRBV7-2 and TRBJ2-1; no clear D. The germline V gene encodes CDR1 SGHTA and CDR2 FQGNSA. Trimming took off 4 bases at V and 3 bases at J, with 10 bases between the two ends. The CDR3 extends over 14 amino acids. The DNA for the CDR3 is TGTGCCAGCAGCTCAGACCTTATCTACAATGAGCAGTTCTTC. Protein sequence: CASSSDLIYNEQFF.

This clonotype was observed many times. The chain has TRBV6-1 and TRBJ2-3; 9 bases match TRBD1. The CDR3 is 15 amino acids. Per germline, CDR1 MNHNS and CDR2 SASEGT. J lost 3 bases, V lost 4 bases, and 5 bases had no gene match. CDR3 residues: CASSGGQGGTDTQYF. The CDR3 DNA follows: TGTGCCAGCAGTGGGGGACAGGGCGGGACAGATACGCAGTATTTT.

This clonotype was counted between two and nine times. The chain has TRBV27 and TRBJ1-5; D unclear. The V end lost 3 bases, the J end lost 3 bases, and 12 bases lay between the germline ends. CDR3 length equals 15 residues. Germline assignment: CDR1 MNHEY and CDR2 SMNVEV (reference sequence). CDR3 DNA: TGTGCCAGCAGTTTTCGAGCCACGCTCAATCAGCCCCAGCATTTT. Protein product: CASSFRATLNQPQHF.

A few counts support this clonotype. The CDR3 coding sequence is TGTGCCTGGAGTCGAGCCCTATACCGCACTGAAGCTTTCTTT. Protein: CAWSRALYRTEAFF. The V call is TRBV30, the J call TRBJ1-1; D ambiguous. The CDR3 contains 14 residues. Trimming shortened V by 2 bases and J by 4 bases, and 14 bases separated the two germline ends. The V gene's germline CDR1 is GTSNPN and CDR2 SVGIG (reference sequence).

V usage is TRBV5-1 and J usage is TRBJ2-1, with 7 positions matching TRBD2. The ends lost 7 bases at V and 0 bases at J; junction bases unmatched: 13. In germline, CDR1 is SGHRS, CDR2 YFSETQ. This CDR3 comprises 17 residues. For the CDR3, the DNA is TGCGCCAGCGCCTTGACCCGGGAGGAGAGCTCCTACAATGAGCAGTTCTTC. It translates to CASALTREESSYNEQFF.

In this sample, this clonotype turned up many times. This chain uses TRBV5-1 with TRBJ2-1; D unresolved. CDR1 SGHRS and CDR2 YFSETQ come from the germline V gene. The CDR3 has 13 residues. V dropped 0 bases and J dropped 5 bases, with 6 bases sitting between them. CDR3 amino acids: CASSLDSNNEQFF. The CDR3 nucleotides are TGCGCCAGCAGCTTGGACAGCAACAATGAGCAGTTCTTC.

The rearrangement links TRBV20-1 to TRBJ2-7; weak D call: TRBD1 (6 bases). CDR1 is DFQATT and CDR2 is SNEGSKA in the germline V gene (reference sequence). This CDR3 contains 14 residues. V lost 6 bases and J 6 bases, leaving 21 bases between the germline ends. CDR3 region: CSARGWSGDSEQYF. The CDR3 nucleotides read TGCAGTGCCAGGGGTTGGTCCGGGGATTCCGAGCAGTACTTC.